These 7 T cell receptor beta chains originate from one sample sequenced in a study of blood T cell repertoires in COVID-19. Using immunoSEQ multiplex PCR, the repertoire was profiled, and TCRdb retains in-frame clones only, with some absent. The data show fewer than 500,000 clones, more than 70% seen once. The specimen sequenced was PBMCs or T cells enriched from blood (not recorded which). The receptors derive from a man aged 25 to 40 who had recovered from COVID-19.

The chain is built from TRBV20-1 and TRBJ2-1, with 7 positions matching TRBD2. Germline V CDR1 and CDR2: DFQATT, SNEGSKA (reference sequence). The CDR3 has 11 residues. CDR3 nucleotides: TGCATCCCGGGGGGCTACAATGAGCAGTTCTTC. Translated, it gives CIPGGYNEQFF.

V usage is TRBV7-6 and J usage is TRBJ2-1; 11 bases fit TRBD2. The CDR3 runs to 17 residues. Trimming at V came to 2 bases and at J to 8 bases, leaving 11 bases not matched to a gene. CDR1 is SGHVS and CDR2 is FNYEAQ in the germline V gene. CDR3 DNA: TGTGCCAGCAGCTTAACCTATAGCGGGGGGGCCTCCGATGAGCAGTTCTTC. It specifies CASSLTYSGGASDEQFF. The full variable domain, its missing parts supplied by reference TRBV7-6 and TRBJ2-1, is GAGVSQSPRYKVTKRGQDVALRCDPISGHVSLYWYRQALGQGPEFLTYFNYEAQQDKSGLPNDRFSAERPEGSISTLTIQRTEQRDSAMYRCASSLTYSGGASDEQFFGPGTRLTVL.

This clone appeared a single time. The chain is built from TRBV5-5 and TRBJ2-7; D unclear. The germline V gene has CDR1 SGHKS and CDR2 YYEKEE (reference sequence). This CDR3 spans 16 amino acids. V was cut by 0 bases and J by 1 base, with 14 bases left in between. CDR3 sequence reads: CASSLGPSTQSYEQYF. The CDR3 DNA reads TGTGCCAGCAGCTTGGGTCCGTCGACTCAATCCTACGAGCAGTACTTC.

This clone has only one observation. This rearrangement joins TRBV6-2 or TRBV6-3 to TRBJ2-2; D gene unclear. The germline CDR1 and CDR2 sequences are MNHEY and SVGEGT. The CDR3 is 13 amino acids. V shed 3 bases and J shed 4 bases, with 6 bases lying between them. DNA of the CDR3: TGTGCCAGCAGTTATTCGCGCACCGGGGAGCTGTTTTTT. Amino acids: CASSYSRTGELFF.

This chain uses TRBV27 with TRBJ1-4; TRBD1 agrees at 7 bases. Germline loops: CDR1 MNHEY, CDR2 SMNVEV (reference sequence). V gave up 5 bases and J gave up 7 bases; unmatched junction bases: 1. The CDR3 is 12 amino acids. The chain's CDR3 is CASSRTGEKLFF. For the CDR3, the DNA is TGTGCCAGCAGTCGGACAGGTGAAAAACTGTTTTTT.

This clone has a single count. V and J are TRBV14 and TRBJ1-2; no clear D gene. Per the germline V gene, CDR1 is SGHDN and CDR2 is FVKESK. The CDR3 totals 13 residues. V lost 0 bases, J lost 4 bases, and 6 bases lay in between. In DNA form, the CDR3 reads TGTGCCAGCAGCCAAGATGGGCTCTATGGCTACACCTTC. Translated, it gives CASSQDGLYGYTF.

The genes are TRBV5-1 and TRBJ2-5; tentative D call: TRBD1 (5 bases). Deletions cut 1 base from V and 4 bases from J, with 14 bases between. Germline V gene lookup returns CDR1 SGHRS and CDR2 YFSETQ. The CDR3 runs to 15 residues. The CDR3 is CASSLIDSPRETQYF. CDR3 nucleotide sequence: TGCGCCAGCAGCTTGATCGACAGCCCACGAGAGACCCAGTACTTC.